Listed below are T cell receptor beta chains from one sample, sequenced in a study of blood T cell repertoires in COVID-19. Method: immunoSEQ multiplex PCR; TCRdb's copy keeps in-frame clones and lacks some. The sample consists of around 320,000 clones, about 85% of them appearing once. Sequencing was done on a sample of peripheral blood. The origin of the receptors is a man aged 18 to 30 with active or convalescent COVID-19. The CDR3 runs from the conserved cysteine through the conserved F or W.

v_call: TRBV5-1; j_call: TRBJ2-1; cdr3_aa: CASSNHPTSGSGEQFF
v_call: TRBV4-1; j_call: TRBJ2-7; cdr3_aa: CASSLRESGTSGIRATYEQYF
v_call: TRBV23-1; j_call: TRBJ2-7; cdr3_aa: CASRRRAGGFHEQYF
v_call: TRBV4-1; j_call: TRBJ2-7; cdr3_aa: CASSHAPRGQATYEQYF
v_call: TRBV9; j_call: TRBJ1-6; cdr3_aa: CASSVAAGSTLHF
v_call: TRBV4-3; j_call: TRBJ1-2; cdr3_aa: CASSQGQGFMFGYTF
v_call: TRBV28; j_call: TRBJ2-2; cdr3_aa: CASRLRTSFAGELFF
v_call: TRBV28; j_call: TRBJ1-1; cdr3_aa: CATERGMNTEAFF
v_call: TRBV19; j_call: TRBJ1-5; cdr3_aa: CASIPDKSSNQPQHF
v_call: TRBV3-1/TRBV3-2; j_call: TRBJ2-1; cdr3_aa: CASSPIAGGPTDEQFF
v_call: TRBV28; j_call: TRBJ2-4; cdr3_aa: CASADRAPKNIQYF
v_call: TRBV19; j_call: TRBJ2-7; cdr3_aa: CASSIRAGGGEQYF
v_call: TRBV11-2; j_call: TRBJ1-3; cdr3_aa: CASSLQVVGNTIYF
v_call: TRBV2; j_call: TRBJ1-1; cdr3_aa: CASSEIQGYTEAFF
v_call: TRBV28; j_call: TRBJ1-4; cdr3_aa: CASSLTGPTNEKLFF
v_call: TRBV6-4; j_call: TRBJ2-3; cdr3_aa: CASSDVAADTQYF
v_call: TRBV6-4; j_call: TRBJ2-3; cdr3_aa: CASSDGSGGADTQYF
v_call: TRBV18; j_call: TRBJ1-1; cdr3_aa: CASSNGDRAFF
v_call: TRBV5-1; j_call: TRBJ1-1; cdr3_aa: CASSNTGSNTEAFF
v_call: TRBV19; j_call: TRBJ2-2; cdr3_aa: CASSFDRDAGELFF
v_call: TRBV13; j_call: TRBJ2-1; cdr3_aa: CASSLGVRASGGDEQFF
v_call: TRBV15; j_call: TRBJ2-3; cdr3_aa: CATSRDTGVQYF
v_call: TRBV10-3; j_call: TRBJ2-7; cdr3_aa: CAISESAGGGYRSEQYF
v_call: TRBV18; j_call: TRBJ2-1; cdr3_aa: CASSSGGQGRDNEQFF
v_call: TRBV10-2; j_call: TRBJ1-5; cdr3_aa: CASSTPGLGQPQHF
v_call: TRBV7-8; j_call: TRBJ2-2; cdr3_aa: CASSRTGGSLAGELFF
v_call: TRBV27; j_call: TRBJ2-2; cdr3_aa: CASSTPRPGELFF
v_call: TRBV27; j_call: TRBJ2-1; cdr3_aa: CASTFGQGLYNEQFF
v_call: TRBV5-5; j_call: TRBJ1-2; cdr3_aa: CASSFRGSGGYGYTF
v_call: TRBV10-3; j_call: TRBJ1-5; cdr3_aa: CAIGQGKYSNQPQHF
v_call: TRBV7-2; j_call: TRBJ2-1; cdr3_aa: CASSLVVRLAFQFF
v_call: TRBV7-9; j_call: TRBJ1-6; cdr3_aa: CASSSTRGGPCPHCLHF